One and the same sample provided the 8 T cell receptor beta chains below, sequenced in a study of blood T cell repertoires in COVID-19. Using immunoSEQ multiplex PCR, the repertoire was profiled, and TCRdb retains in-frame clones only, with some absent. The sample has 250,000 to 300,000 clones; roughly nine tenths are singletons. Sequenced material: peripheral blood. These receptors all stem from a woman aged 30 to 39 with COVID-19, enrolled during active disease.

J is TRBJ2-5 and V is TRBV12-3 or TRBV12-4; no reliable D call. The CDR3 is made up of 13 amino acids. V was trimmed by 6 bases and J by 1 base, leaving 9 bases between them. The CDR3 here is CASSLTPQETQYF. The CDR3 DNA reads TGTGCCAGCAGCCTTACTCCCCAAGAGACCCAGTACTTC.

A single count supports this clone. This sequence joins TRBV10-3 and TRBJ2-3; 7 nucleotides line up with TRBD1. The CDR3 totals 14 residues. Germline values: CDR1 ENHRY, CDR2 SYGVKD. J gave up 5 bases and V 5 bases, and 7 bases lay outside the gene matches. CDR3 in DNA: TGTGCCATCAGTTTCAGGGGGTTTATAGATACGCAGTATTTT. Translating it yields CAISFRGFIDTQYF.

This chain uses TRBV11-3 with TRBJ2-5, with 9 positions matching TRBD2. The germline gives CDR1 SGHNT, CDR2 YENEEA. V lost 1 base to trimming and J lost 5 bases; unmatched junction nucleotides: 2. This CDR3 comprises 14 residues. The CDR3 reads CASSLGGGAETQYF. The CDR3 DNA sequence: TGTGCCAGCAGCTTAGGCGGGGGGGCGGAGACCCAGTACTTC.

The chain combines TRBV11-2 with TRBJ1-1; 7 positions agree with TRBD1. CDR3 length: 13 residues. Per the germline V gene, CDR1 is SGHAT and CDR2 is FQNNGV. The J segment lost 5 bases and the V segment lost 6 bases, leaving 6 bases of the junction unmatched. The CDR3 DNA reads TGTGCCAGCAGAAAAGGGGGCGGTACTGAAGCTTTCTTT. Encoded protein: CASRKGGGTEAFF.

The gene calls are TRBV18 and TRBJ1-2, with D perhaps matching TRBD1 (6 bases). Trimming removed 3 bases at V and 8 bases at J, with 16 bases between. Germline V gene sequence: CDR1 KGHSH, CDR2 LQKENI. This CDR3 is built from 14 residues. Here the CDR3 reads CASSPGGGPAGYTF. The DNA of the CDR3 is TGTGCCAGCTCACCGGGAGGGGGGCCTGCGGGCTACACCTTC.

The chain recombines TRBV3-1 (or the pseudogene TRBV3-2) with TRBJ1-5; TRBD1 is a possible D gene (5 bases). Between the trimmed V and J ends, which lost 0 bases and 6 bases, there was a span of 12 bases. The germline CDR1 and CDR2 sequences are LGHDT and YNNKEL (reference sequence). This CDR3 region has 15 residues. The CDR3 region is CASSQDVGATQPQHF. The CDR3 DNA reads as TGTGCCAGCAGCCAAGATGTAGGGGCTACTCAGCCCCAGCATTTT.

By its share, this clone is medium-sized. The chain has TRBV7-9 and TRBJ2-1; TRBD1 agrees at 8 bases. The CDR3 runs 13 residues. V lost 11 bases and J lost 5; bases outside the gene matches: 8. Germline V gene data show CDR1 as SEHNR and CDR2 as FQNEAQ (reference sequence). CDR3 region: CASQGANNNEQFF. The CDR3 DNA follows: TGTGCCTCCCAGGGGGCTAATAACAATGAGCAGTTCTTC.

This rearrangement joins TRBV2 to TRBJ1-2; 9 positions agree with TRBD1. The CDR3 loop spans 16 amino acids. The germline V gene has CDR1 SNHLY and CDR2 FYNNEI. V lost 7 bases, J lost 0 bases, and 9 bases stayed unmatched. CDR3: CASKNWGQGPNYGYTF. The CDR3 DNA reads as TGTGCCAGCAAAAATTGGGGACAGGGTCCTAACTATGGCTACACCTTC.